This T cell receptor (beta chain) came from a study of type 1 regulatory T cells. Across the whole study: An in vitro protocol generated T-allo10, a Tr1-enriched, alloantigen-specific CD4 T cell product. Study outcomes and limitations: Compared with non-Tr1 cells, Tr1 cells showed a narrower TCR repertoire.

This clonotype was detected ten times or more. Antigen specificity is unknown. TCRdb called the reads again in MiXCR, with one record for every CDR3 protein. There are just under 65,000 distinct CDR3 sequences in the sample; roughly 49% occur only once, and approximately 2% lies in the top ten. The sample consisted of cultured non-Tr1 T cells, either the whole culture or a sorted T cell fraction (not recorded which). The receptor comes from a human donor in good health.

The CDR3 loop reads CSVGQAVYEQYF. The CDR3 DNA reads as TGCAGCGTCGGACAGGCCGTCTACGAGCAGTACTTC. The rearrangement joins TRBV29-1 to TRBJ2-7; 7 positions agree with TRBD1. Germline V lookup: CDR1 SQVTM, CDR2 ANQGSEA. The CDR3 has 12 amino acids. Losses at the gene ends were 6 bases for V and 3 bases for J; bases not matched to a gene: 5.